This T cell receptor (beta chain) was identified in a study of CD8+ T cells in alopecia areata. On the study more broadly: Twice a day, 5 to 10 mg of oral tofacitinib was administered to treated patients. Findings and caveats of the study: Clonality in lesional scalp, especially alopecia totalis/universalis, exceeded that of normal scalp. Since there was just one nonresponder, nobody can yet say how baseline CD8+ expansion ties to response.

The treatment: oral pan-JAK inhibitor, 5-10 mg twice daily. Extracted from the samples, RNA was reverse transcribed into cDNA to serve as the sequencing template. Method: immunoSEQ multiplex PCR; TCRdb's copy keeps in-frame clones and lacks some. The sample records 250,000 to 350,000 clones, about 62% being singletons. This clone was picked up a small number of times. Antigen unknown. Germline values: CDR1 SQVTM, CDR2 ANQGSEA. This CDR3 region has 14 residues. Between the trimmed V and J ends, which lost 6 bases and 5 bases, there was a span of 19 bases. This specimen consisted of CD4+ T cells sorted from blood, obtained at roughly week 53, from a patient treated with tofacitinib. The V and J genes are TRBV29-1 and TRBJ1-1; D call uncertain. The sequence derives from a human donor with alopecia areata. The CDR3 DNA follows: TGCAGCGTGAAGACCCTTACCCGACGTACTGAAGCTTTCTTT. Translated, it gives CSVKTLTRRTEAFF.